Presented here are 9 T cell receptor beta chains from one specimen sequenced in a study of shared clonotypes between healthy human individuals. The naive CD8 subset, CD45RO-negative cells positively selected for CCR7, excluded terminally differentiated effector memory CD45RA+ cells. Data came from immunoSEQ multiplex PCR; TCRdb stores just in-frame clones and leaves some out. The sample carries approximately 1.9 million clones, approximately 92% recorded once. The specimen sequenced was naive CD8+ T cells from PBMCs. The receptors stem from a man aged 18 to 30 in good health. Some clones in this sample may be carry-over from other donors' samples.

The chain joins TRBV28 to TRBJ2-5; D is perhaps TRBD1 or TRBD2 (5 bases each). Per the germline V gene, CDR1 is MDHEN and CDR2 is SYDVKM. V lost 4 bases and J lost 2, with 14 bases in between. The CDR3 is 15 residues long. CDR3 protein: CASSSGPGSQETQYF. The CDR3 coding sequence is TGTGCCAGCAGTTCCGGGCCAGGGAGTCAAGAGACCCAGTACTTC.

This chain connects TRBV6-5 to TRBJ2-1; 12 nucleotides match TRBD2. Germline V gene data show CDR1 as MNHEY and CDR2 as SVGAGI. J gave up 13 bases and V 5 bases, and 3 bases lay outside the gene matches. The CDR3 has 12 amino acids. CDR3 sequence (DNA): TGTGCCAGCAGTGGACTAGCGGGGAATCAGTTCTTC. It yields the protein CASSGLAGNQFF.

For this clone: The junction departs from the called germline gene at one end, perhaps through a read error. The chain employs TRBV6-1 and TRBJ1-3, with D perhaps matching TRBD1 (6 bases). Germline V gene lookup returns CDR1 MNHNS and CDR2 SASEGT. This CDR3 is built from 14 residues. The CDR3 loop reads CASSEGFGIWGARF. DNA for the CDR3: TGTGCCAGCAGTGAAGGATTTGGGATTTGGGGGGCCCGATTT.

This chain uses TRBV5-4 with TRBJ2-1, with TRBD2 matching over 8 bases. Germline CDR1 is SGHNT and CDR2 is YYREEE (reference sequence). The CDR3 extends over 16 amino acids. V was pared by 3 bases and J by 6 bases, with 11 bases of the junction left unmatched. In nucleotides, the CDR3 is TGTGCCAGCAGCTATAGCGGGACACTGGAATTCAATGAGCAGTTCTTC. Translated, it gives CASSYSGTLEFNEQFF. Full variable domain (remainder filled in from reference TRBV5-4 and TRBJ2-1): ETGVTQSPTHLIKTRGQQVTLRCSSQSGHNTVSWYQQALGQGPQFIFQYYREEENGRGNFPPRFSGLQFPNYSSELNVNALELDDSALYLCASSYSGTLEFNEQFFGPGTRLTVL.

The chain links TRBV10-2 to TRBJ2-2; the D is unclear. The CDR3 has 14 residues. Trimming shortened V by 4 bases and J by 2 bases, and 8 bases separated the two germline ends. Germline lookup yields CDR1 WSHSY and CDR2 SAAADI. CDR3 coding DNA: TGCGCCAGCAGTGGCTGGGCTAACACCGGGGAGCTGTTTTTT. Its translation is CASSGWANTGELFF.

V gene TRBV29-1 combines with J gene TRBJ1-1, with D perhaps TRBD1 (5 bases). The CDR3 totals 14 residues. The V and J ends lost 6 bases and 4 bases respectively, with 18 bases between them. The V gene's germline CDR1 is SQVTM and CDR2 ANQGSEA. DNA for the CDR3: TGCAGCGTGGTCGGCGGGGACTGGGGCACTGAAGCTTTCTTT. Translation gives CSVVGGDWGTEAFF. Based on the CDR3 plus reference TRBV29-1 and TRBJ1-1, the full variable domain is SAVISQKPSRDICQRGTSLTIQCQVDSQVTMMFWYRQQPGQSLTLIATANQGSEATYESGFVIDKFPISRPNLTFSTLTVSNMSPEDSSIYLCSVVGGDWGTEAFFGQGTRLTVV.

The chain carries TRBV4-2 and TRBJ1-1; a possible D gene is TRBD1 (6 bases). This CDR3 is 14 amino acids long. The V end was cut by 2 bases, the J end by 8 bases, with 15 bases between. CDR1 LGHNA and CDR2 YNFKEQ come from the germline V gene. The CDR3 loop reads CASSQRGWASEAFF. CDR3 sequence (DNA): TGTGCCAGCAGCCAAAGGGGGTGGGCTTCAGAAGCTTTCTTT.

This clone appeared a few times. The CDR3 coding sequence is TGTGCCAGCAGGAAGGACAGGGGAGGGCAGCCCCAGCATTTT. Its translation is CASRKDRGGQPQHF. The chain has TRBV6-5 and TRBJ1-5; 9 nucleotides line up with TRBD1. V shed 6 bases, J shed 7 bases, and the junction held 7 bases outside the gene matches. CDR1 and CDR2 from the germline V gene are MNHEY and SVGAGI. The CDR3 is 14 residues long.

The rearrangement joins TRBV7-9 to TRBJ2-2; D unresolved. Trimming removed 5 bases at V and 6 bases at J, with 13 bases between. The germline V gene encodes CDR1 SEHNR and CDR2 FQNEAQ (reference sequence). CDR3 length: 14 amino acids. The CDR3 nucleotides read TGTGCCAGCAGCGGAACCATACTCTCCGGGGAGCTGTTTTTT. Its protein product is CASSGTILSGELFF. The full variable domain, completed using reference TRBV7-9 and TRBJ2-2, is DTGVSQNPRHKITKRGQNVTFRCDPISEHNRLYWYRQTLGQGPEFLTYFQNEAQLEKSRLLSDRFSAERPKGSFSTLEIQRTEQGDSAMYLCASSGTILSGELFFGEGSRLTVL.